This TCR beta chain emerged from a study of cytomegalovirus exposure and HLA in healthy donors. Study conclusions and caveats: The TCR clusters that emerged in the first cohort tended, a later analysis found, to co-occur in the approximately 110 validation repertoires. It was reportedly the case that the classifier diagnosed cytomegalovirus status with high specificity and sensitivity. The listing of 150 to 200 TCR beta chains classed them as cytomegalovirus-associated. The authors confirmed in vitro that a few CMV-associated chains were specific for CMV antigens.

In the case of this clone: The antigen is not known.

The CDR3 extends over 13 amino acids. The V gene lost 1 base and the J gene lost 0 bases, with 4 bases spanning the gap. Germline lookup yields CDR1 SGHDT and CDR2 YYEEEE. The assay was immunoSEQ multiplex PCR, and TCRdb's table has in-frame clones only and misses some. The repertoire has about 160,000 clones, 70% to 90% of them found once; the top ten carry 5.7%. This sequence originates from a woman aged 25 to 39 in good health and CMV-seronegative. The V gene is TRBV5-6, the J gene TRBJ1-1; D gene ambiguous. The sample consisted of PBMCs. CDR3 coding DNA: TGTGCCAGCAGCTTGCAGTTGAACACTGAAGCTTTCTTT. It translates to CASSLQLNTEAFF.